This TCR beta chain was observed in a study of blood T cell repertoires in COVID-19. The germline V gene has CDR1 MDHEN and CDR2 SYDVKM. There are 14 residues in the CDR3. V lost 7 bases to trimming and J lost 3 bases, with 15 bases between them. Recruitment covered roughly 24 US areas and drew participants whose ages spanned roughly 18 to 90 years. Which cohort a participant joined came from the clinical history participants gave. Among Cohort 3 donors, those recovered had two negative PCRs, clearance, or symptom resolution. In the original analysis: Nucleated cell counts were estimated from reference gene primer amplification. The method was immunoSEQ multiplex PCR; TCRdb's version includes in-frame clones alone and lacks a portion of them. The V and J calls and clone size were taken over from that table, and D and trimming were inferred from the DNA. This table holds more than 200,000 clones, roughly 85% found once.

The origin of this receptor is a man aged 25 to 45 who had recovered from COVID-19. What was sequenced was PBMCs or T cells enriched from blood (not recorded which). The chain recombines TRBV28 with TRBJ1-2, with a possible D match to TRBD1 (6 bases). As DNA, the CDR3 is TGTGCCAGCACCCATAGCAGGGGAGACTATGGCTACACCTTC. This encodes CASTHSRGDYGYTF.